This TCR beta chain originates from a study of CD4 and CD8 cells across lung adenocarcinoma regions. The trim removed 4 bases at V and 4 bases at J, leaving 4 bases unmatched. The CDR3 runs 16 residues. CDR1 is SGHTA and CDR2 is FQGNSA in the germline V gene. TCRdb analysed the PCR reads with MiXCR anew, one entry per CDR3 protein. Here the sample spans a few thousand distinct CDR3 sequences, approximately 56% being singletons. The sequenced sample consisted of CD4+ T cells from the margin of a lung tumor. This TCR was recovered from a female donor with lung adenocarcinoma. The CD4 and CD8 labels of this study may be unreliable. The V and J genes are TRBV7-2 and TRBJ2-1; 13 positions agree with TRBD2. The CDR3: CASSSPGLAGYNEQFF. Here the CDR3 DNA reads TGTGCCAGCAGCTCTCCGGGACTAGCGGGGTACAATGAGCAGTTCTTC.